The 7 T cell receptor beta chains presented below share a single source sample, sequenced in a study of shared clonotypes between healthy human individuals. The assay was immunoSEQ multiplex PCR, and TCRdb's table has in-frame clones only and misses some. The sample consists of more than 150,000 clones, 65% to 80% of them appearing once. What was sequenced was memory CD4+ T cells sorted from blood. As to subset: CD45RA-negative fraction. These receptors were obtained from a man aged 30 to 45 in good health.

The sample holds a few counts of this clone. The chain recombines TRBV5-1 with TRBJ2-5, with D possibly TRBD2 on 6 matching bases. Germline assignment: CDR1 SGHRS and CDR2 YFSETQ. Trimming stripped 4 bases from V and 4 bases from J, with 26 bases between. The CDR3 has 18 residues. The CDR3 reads CASSQTRSRERRGETQYF. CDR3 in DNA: TGCGCCAGCAGCCAGACTAGATCTCGGGAGAGACGGGGAGAGACCCAGTACTTC.

CDR3 sequence reads: CASSLGHIDTDGHSNQPQHF. The DNA of the CDR3 is TGTGCCAGCAGCCTCGGTCACATCGACACCGATGGTCATAGCAATCAGCCCCAGCATTTT. The chain employs TRBV7-8 and TRBJ1-5; D remains ambiguous. Looked up from germline, CDR1 is SGHVS and CDR2 is FQNEAQ. The CDR3 is made up of 20 amino acids. Trimming took 5 bases from V and 0 from J, leaving 26 bases between them.

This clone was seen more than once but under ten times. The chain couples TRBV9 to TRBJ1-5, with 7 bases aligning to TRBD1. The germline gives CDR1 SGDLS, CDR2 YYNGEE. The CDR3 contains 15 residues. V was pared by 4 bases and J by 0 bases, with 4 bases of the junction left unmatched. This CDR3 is CASSIGTDSNQPQHF. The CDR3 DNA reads TGTGCCAGCAGCATAGGGACAGATAGCAATCAGCCCCAGCATTTT.

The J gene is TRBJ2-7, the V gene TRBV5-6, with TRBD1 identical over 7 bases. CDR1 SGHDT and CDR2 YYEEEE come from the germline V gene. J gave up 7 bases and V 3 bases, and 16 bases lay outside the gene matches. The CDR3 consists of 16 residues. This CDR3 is CASSSRGGPRMGEQYF. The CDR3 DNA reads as TGTGCCAGCAGCTCGCGAGGGGGCCCCCGTATGGGGGAGCAGTACTTC.

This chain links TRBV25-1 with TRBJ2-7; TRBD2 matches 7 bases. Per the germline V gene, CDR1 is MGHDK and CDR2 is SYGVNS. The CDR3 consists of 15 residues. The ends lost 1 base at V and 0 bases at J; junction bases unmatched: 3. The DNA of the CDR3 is TGTGCCAGCAGTGAATCAGGCGGGAGCTCCTACGAGCAGTACTTC. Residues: CASSESGGSSYEQYF.

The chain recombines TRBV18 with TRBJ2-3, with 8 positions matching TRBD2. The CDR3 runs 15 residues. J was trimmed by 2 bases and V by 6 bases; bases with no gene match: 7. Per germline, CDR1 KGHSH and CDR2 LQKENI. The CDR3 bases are TGTGCCAGCTCGCCAGCGGGGGCTCACACAGATACGCAGTATTTT. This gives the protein CASSPAGAHTDTQYF.

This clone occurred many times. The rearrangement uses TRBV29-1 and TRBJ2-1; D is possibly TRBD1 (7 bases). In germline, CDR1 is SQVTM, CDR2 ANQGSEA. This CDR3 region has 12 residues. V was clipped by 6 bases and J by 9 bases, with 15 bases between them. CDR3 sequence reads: CSVPRGAGEQFF. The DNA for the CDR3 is TGCAGCGTCCCCAGGGGGGCGGGTGAGCAGTTCTTC.